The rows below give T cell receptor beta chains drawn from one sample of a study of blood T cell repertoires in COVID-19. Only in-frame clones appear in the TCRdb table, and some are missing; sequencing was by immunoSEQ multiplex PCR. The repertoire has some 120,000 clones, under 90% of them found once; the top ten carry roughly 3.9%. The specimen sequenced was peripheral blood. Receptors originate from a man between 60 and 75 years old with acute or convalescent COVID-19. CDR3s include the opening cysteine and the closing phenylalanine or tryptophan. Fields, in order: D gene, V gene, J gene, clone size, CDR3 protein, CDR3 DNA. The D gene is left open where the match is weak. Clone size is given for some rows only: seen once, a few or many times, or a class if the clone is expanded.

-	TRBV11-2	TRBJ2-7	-	CASEPAGGYEQYF	TGTGCCAGCGAACCCGCAGGGGGGTACGAGCAGTACTTC
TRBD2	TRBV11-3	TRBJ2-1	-	CASSLSGMGTSGYNEQFF	TGTGCCAGCAGCTTATCTGGTATGGGGACTAGCGGCTACAATGAGCAGTTCTTC
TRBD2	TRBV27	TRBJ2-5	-	CASSRRTSGRAETQYF	TGTGCCAGCAGTCGTCGGACTAGCGGGAGGGCGGAGACCCAGTACTTC
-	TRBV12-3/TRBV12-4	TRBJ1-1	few	CASSLMRRTEAFF	TGTGCCAGCAGTTTGATGAGGCGGACTGAAGCTTTCTTT
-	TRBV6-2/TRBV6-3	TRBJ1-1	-	CASSYAVENTEAFF	TGTGCCAGCAGTTACGCGGTGGAGAACACTGAAGCTTTCTTT
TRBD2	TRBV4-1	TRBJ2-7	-	CASSQVSSGSYEQYF	TGCGCCAGCAGCCAAGTGTCTAGCGGTAGCTACGAGCAGTACTTC
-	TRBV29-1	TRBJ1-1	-	CSVEPETDYTEAFF	TGCAGCGTTGAACCCGAGACAGATTACACTGAAGCTTTCTTT
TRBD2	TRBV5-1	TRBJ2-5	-	CASSPPTSGSGETQYF	TGCGCCAGCAGCCCACCGACTAGCGGGAGTGGAGAGACCCAGTACTTC
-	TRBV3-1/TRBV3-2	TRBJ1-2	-	CASSQVARASGGYTF	TGTGCCAGCAGCCAAGTTGCTAGGGCTTCGGGGGGCTACACCTTC
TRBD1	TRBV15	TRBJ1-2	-	CATSRPGTGNHGYTF	TGTGCCACCAGCAGACCCGGGACAGGGAACCATGGCTACACCTTC
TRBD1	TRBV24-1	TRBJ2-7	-	CATSDGPGQGAWEQYF	TGTGCCACCAGTGATGGCCCGGGACAGGGGGCATGGGAGCAGTACTTC
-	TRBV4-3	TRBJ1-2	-	CASSQDFQRLYGYTF	TGCGCCAGCAGCCAAGATTTTCAGCGGCTTTATGGCTACACCTTC
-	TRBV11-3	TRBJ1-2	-	CASSLAPGGFYGYTF	TGTGCCAGCAGCTTAGCGCCCGGGGGGTTCTATGGCTACACCTTC
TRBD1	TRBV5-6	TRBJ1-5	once	CASSLGQGSNQPQHF	TGTGCCAGCAGCTTAGGACAGGGAAGCAATCAGCCCCAGCATTTT
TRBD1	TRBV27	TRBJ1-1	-	CASGLDRGDTEAFF	TGTGCCAGCGGTTTGGACAGGGGCGACACTGAAGCTTTCTTT
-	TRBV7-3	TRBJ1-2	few	CASSQGPDGYTF	TGTGCCAGCAGCCAGGGTCCCGATGGCTACACCTTC
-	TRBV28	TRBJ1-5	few	CASSFPQQGRQPQHF	TGTGCCAGCAGTTTTCCCCAGCAGGGCCGCCAGCCCCAGCATTTT
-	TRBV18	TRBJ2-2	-	CASSLQGDTGELFF	TGTGCCAGCTCGCTACAGGGCGACACCGGGGAGCTGTTTTTT
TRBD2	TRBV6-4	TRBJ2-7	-	CASSESGGEGYEQYF	TGTGCCAGCAGTGAATCCGGCGGGGAGGGTTACGAGCAGTACTTC
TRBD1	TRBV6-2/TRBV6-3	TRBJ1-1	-	CASSYGGQGLAEAFF	TGTGCCAGCAGTTACGGGGGACAGGGGCTGGCTGAAGCTTTCTTT
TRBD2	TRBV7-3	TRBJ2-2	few	CASSLAGVHGELFF	TGTGCCAGTAGTCTAGCGGGAGTTCACGGGGAGCTGTTTTTT
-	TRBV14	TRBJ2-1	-	CASSQVVVVGEQFF	TGTGCCAGCAGCCAAGTTGTAGTAGTTGGTGAGCAGTTCTTC
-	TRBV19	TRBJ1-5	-	CASSPPGINQPQHF	TGTGCCAGTAGCCCCCCCGGTATCAATCAGCCCCAGCATTTT
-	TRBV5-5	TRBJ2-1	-	CASTFYNEQFF	TGTGCCAGCACTTTTTACAATGAGCAGTTCTTC
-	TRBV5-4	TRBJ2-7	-	CASSLAQEPGGQYF	TGTGCCAGCAGCTTGGCCCAAGAACCCGGAGGGCAGTACTTC
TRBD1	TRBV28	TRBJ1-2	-	CASRSTGGAANYGYTF	TGTGCCAGCAGATCTACAGGGGGCGCTGCTAACTATGGCTACACCTTC
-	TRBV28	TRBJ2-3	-	CASSPQITDTQYF	TGTGCCAGCAGTCCCCAGATCACAGATACGCAGTATTTT
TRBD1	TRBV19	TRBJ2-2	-	CASSTTQGARNTGELFF	TGTGCCAGTAGTACGACCCAGGGGGCGAGGAACACCGGGGAGCTGTTTTTT
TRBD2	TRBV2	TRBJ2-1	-	CASSEKGLAANEQFF	TGTGCCAGCAGTGAAAAAGGACTAGCAGCCAATGAGCAGTTCTTC
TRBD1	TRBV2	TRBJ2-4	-	CATWDRVAKNIQYF	TGTGCCACCTGGGACAGAGTAGCCAAAAACATTCAGTACTTC
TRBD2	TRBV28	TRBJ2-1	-	CASSLGLAGLGSYNEQFF	TGTGCCAGCAGTTTAGGACTAGCGGGACTAGGCTCCTACAATGAGCAGTTCTTC
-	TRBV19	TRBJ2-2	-	CASSIGRGTGELFF	TGTGCCAGTAGTATAGGTCGGGGCACCGGGGAGCTGTTTTTT
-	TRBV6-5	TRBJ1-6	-	CASSYSLQGRGSPLHF	TGTGCCAGCAGTTACTCTCTCCAGGGCAGGGGTTCACCCCTCCACTTT
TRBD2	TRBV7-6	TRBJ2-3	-	CASSALAGNEADTQYF	TGTGCCAGCAGCGCACTAGCGGGAAACGAGGCAGATACGCAGTATTTT
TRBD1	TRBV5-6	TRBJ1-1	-	CASSPTDRRGDTEAFF	TGTGCCAGCAGCCCCACGGACAGGAGGGGCGACACTGAAGCTTTCTTT
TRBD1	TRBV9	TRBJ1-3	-	CASSLDRVRNTIYF	TGTGCCAGCAGCCTCGACAGGGTACGAAACACCATATATTTT
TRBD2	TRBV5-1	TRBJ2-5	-	CASSLAGLAGAETQYF	TGCGCCAGCAGCTTGGCAGGACTAGCGGGAGCAGAGACCCAGTACTTC
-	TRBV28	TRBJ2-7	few	CASSLSQGQQYF	TGTGCCAGCAGTTTATCCCAGGGGCAGCAGTACTTC
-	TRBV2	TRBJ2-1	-	CASSANAVSYNEQFF	TGTGCCAGCAGTGCTAACGCGGTTTCCTACAATGAGCAGTTCTTC
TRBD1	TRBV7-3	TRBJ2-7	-	CASSSPGQGNEQYF	TGTGCCAGCAGCTCGCCGGGACAGGGGAACGAGCAGTACTTC
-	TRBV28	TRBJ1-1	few	CASTLTAAANTEAFF	TGTGCCAGCACTCTAACAGCCGCCGCCAACACTGAAGCTTTCTTT
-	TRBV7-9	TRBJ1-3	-	CASTSSGRVGNTIYF	TGTGCCAGCACCTCCTCCGGGCGGGTTGGAAACACCATATATTTT
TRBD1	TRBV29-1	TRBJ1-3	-	CSAVTGGGNTIYF	TGCAGCGCCGTAACAGGGGGAGGAAACACCATATATTTT
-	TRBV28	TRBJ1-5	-	CASSLSGRRQPQHF	TGTGCCAGCAGTTTATCAGGGCGGCGGCAGCCCCAGCATTTT
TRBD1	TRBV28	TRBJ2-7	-	CASTAGTGTSSYEQYF	TGTGCCAGCACCGCGGGGACAGGAACCTCCTCCTACGAGCAGTACTTC
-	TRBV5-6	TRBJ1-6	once	CASSLTPPRSSYNSPLHF	TGTGCCAGCAGCTTAACACCACCTAGGAGCTCCTATAATTCACCCCTCCACTTT
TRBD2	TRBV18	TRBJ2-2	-	CASSPPNFLAGDTGELFF	TGTGCCAGCTCACCACCCAATTTCCTAGCGGGAGACACCGGGGAGCTGTTTTTT
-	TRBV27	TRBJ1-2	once	CASSSLGGASYGYTF	TGTGCCAGCAGTTCCCTGGGAGGGGCGAGCTATGGCTACACCTTC
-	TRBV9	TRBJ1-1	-	CASSVDPAINTEAFF	TGTGCCAGCAGCGTAGACCCAGCGATTAACACTGAAGCTTTCTTT
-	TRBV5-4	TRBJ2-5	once	CASTKGPTSGAQYF	TGTGCCAGCACCAAGGGGCCCACCTCGGGGGCCCAGTACTTC
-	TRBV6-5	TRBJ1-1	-	CATRLNTEAFF	TGTGCCACCCGGTTAAACACTGAAGCTTTCTTT
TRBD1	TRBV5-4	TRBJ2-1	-	CASTTSGTDNYNEQFF	TGTGCCAGCACCACTTCCGGGACAGATAACTACAATGAGCAGTTCTTC
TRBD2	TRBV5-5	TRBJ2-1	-	CASSRTSGENNEQFF	TGTGCCAGCAGCCGGACTAGCGGGGAAAACAATGAGCAGTTCTTC